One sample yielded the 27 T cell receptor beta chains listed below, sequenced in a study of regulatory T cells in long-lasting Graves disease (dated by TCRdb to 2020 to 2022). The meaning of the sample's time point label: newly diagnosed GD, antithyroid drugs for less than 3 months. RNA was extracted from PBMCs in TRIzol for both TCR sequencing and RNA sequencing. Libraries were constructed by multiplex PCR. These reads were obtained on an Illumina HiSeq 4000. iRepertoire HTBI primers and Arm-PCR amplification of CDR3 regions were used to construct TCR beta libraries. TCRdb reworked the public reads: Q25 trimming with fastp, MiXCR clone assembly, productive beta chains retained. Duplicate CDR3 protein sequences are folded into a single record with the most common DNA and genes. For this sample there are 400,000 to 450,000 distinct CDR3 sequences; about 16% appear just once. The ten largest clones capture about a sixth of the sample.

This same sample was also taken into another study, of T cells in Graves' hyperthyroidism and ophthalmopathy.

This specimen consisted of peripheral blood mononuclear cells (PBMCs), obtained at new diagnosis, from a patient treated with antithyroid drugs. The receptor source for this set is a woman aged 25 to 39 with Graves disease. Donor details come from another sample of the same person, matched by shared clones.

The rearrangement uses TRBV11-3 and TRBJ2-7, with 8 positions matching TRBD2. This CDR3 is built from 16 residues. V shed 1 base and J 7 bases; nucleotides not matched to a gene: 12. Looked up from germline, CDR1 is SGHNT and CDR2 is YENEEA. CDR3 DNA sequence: TGTGCCAGCAGCTTAGGGCGAACGGGAGGGACGGTTGAGCAGTACTTC. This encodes CASSLGRTGGTVEQYF.

CDR3 in DNA: TGTGCCAGCAGTTCCCTAGCGAGCGCAAATGAGCAGTTCTTC. Translated: CASSSLASANEQFF. The chain couples TRBV12-3 or TRBV12-4 to TRBJ2-1, with a weak D call TRBD2 (6 bases). CDR3 length: 14 amino acids. V was clipped by 4 bases and J by 7 bases, with 14 bases between them.

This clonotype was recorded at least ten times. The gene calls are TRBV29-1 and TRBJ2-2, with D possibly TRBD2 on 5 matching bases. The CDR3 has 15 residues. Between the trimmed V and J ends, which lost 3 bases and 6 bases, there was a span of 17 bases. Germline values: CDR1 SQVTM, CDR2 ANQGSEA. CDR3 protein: CSVDLGLAGAGELFF. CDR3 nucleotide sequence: TGCAGCGTTGATTTAGGGCTAGCTGGCGCCGGGGAGCTGTTTTTT.

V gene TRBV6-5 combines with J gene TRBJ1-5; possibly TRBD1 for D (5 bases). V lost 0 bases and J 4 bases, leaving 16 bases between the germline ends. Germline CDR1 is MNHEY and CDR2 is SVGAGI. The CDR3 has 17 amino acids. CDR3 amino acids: CASSYSNSQGRNQPQHF. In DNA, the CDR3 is TGTGCCAGCAGTTACTCGAATTCCCAGGGCAGGAATCAGCCCCAGCATTTT.

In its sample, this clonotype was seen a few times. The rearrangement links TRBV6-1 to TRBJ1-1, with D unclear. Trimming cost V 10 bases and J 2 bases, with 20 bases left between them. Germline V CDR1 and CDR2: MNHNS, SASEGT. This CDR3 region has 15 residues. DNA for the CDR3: TGTGCCACCACCCCCTCCGGGTCAGCCAACACTGAAGCTTTCTTT. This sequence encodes CATTPSGSANTEAFF.

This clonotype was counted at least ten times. The CDR3 nucleotides are TGTGCCACCAGTGATTTCGGGGGAGGGATTAACAATGAGCAGTTCTTC. This gives the protein CATSDFGGGINNEQFF. V and J are TRBV24-1 and TRBJ2-1; 7 bases align to TRBD2. Germline V CDR1 and CDR2: KGHDR, SFDVKD. V dropped 1 base and J dropped 5; count of bases not matched to a gene: 7. This CDR3 comprises 16 residues.

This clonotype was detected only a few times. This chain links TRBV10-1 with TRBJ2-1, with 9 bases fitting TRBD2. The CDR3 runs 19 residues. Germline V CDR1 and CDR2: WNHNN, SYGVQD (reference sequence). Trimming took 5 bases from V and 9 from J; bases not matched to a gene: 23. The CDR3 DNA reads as TGCGCCAGCAGTCTCCCCCCCCGCCGCCCCAGAGGCGGGAGGGTTGAGCAGTTCTTC. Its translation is CASSLPPRRPRGGRVEQFF.

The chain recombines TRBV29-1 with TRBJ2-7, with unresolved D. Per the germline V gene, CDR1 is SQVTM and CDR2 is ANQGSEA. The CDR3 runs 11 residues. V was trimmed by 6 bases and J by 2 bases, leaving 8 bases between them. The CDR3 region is CSVTGAYEQYF. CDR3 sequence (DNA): TGCAGCGTCACCGGTGCCTACGAGCAGTACTTC.

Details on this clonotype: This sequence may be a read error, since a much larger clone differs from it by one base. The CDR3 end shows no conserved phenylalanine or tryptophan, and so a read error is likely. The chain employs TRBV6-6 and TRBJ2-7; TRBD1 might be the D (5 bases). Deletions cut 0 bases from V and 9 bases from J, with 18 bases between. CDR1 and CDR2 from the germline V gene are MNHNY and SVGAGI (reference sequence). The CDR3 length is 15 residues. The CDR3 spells CASSYSTRQPLGQYL. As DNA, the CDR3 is TGTGCCAGCAGTTACTCGACCAGACAGCCCCTGGGGCAGTACCTC.

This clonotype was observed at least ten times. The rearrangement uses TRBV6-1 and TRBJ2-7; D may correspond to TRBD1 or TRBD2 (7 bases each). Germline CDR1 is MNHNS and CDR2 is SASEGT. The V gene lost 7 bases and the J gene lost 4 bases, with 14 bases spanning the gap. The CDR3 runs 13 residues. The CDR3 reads CASKRDREYEQYF. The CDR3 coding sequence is TGTGCCAGCAAGCGGGACAGAGAGTACGAGCAGTACTTC.

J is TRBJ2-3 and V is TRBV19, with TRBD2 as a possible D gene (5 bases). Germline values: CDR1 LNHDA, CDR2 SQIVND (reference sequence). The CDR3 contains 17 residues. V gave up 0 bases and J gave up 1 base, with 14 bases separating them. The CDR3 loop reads CASSIDNGGWGTDTQYF. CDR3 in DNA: TGTGCCAGTAGTATAGATAACGGCGGGTGGGGCACAGATACGCAGTATTTT.

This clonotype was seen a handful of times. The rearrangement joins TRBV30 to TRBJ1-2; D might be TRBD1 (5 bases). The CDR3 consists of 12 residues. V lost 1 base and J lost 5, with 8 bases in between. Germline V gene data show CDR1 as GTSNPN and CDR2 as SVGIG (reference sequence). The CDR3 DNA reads TGTGCCTGGAGTGACAGGTTATATGGCTACACCTTC. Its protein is CAWSDRLYGYTF.

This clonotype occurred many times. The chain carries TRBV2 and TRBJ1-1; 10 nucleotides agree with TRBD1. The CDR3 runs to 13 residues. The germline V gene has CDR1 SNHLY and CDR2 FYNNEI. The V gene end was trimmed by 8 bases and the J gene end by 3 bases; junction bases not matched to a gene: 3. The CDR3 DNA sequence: TGTGCCAGCCTGGACAGGGGGGACACTGAAGCTTTCTTT. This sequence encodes CASLDRGDTEAFF.

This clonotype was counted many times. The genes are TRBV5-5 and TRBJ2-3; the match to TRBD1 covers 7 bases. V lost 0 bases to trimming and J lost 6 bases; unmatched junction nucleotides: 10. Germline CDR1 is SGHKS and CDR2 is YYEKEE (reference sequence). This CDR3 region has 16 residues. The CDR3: CASSLEGAGLLDTQYF. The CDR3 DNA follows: TGTGCCAGCAGCTTGGAGGGGGCTGGATTATTGGATACGCAGTATTTT.

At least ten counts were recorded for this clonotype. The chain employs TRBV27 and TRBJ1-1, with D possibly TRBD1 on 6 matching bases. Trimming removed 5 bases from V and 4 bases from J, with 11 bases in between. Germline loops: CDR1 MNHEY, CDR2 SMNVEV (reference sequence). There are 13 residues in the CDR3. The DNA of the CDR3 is TGTGCCAGCAGTCTCATACAGGGCACTGAAGCTTTCTTT. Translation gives CASSLIQGTEAFF.

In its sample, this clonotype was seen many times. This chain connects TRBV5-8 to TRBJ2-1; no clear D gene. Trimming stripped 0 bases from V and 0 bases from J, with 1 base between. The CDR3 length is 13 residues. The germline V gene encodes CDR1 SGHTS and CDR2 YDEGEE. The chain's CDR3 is CASSLDSYNEQFF. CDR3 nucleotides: TGTGCCAGCAGCTTGGACTCCTACAATGAGCAGTTCTTC. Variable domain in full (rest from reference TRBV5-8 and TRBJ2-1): EAGVTQSPTHLIKTRGQQATLRCSPISGHTSVYWYQQALGLGLQFLLWYDEGEERNRGNFPPRFSGRQFPNYSSELNVNALELEDSALYLCASSLDSYNEQFFGPGTRLTVL.

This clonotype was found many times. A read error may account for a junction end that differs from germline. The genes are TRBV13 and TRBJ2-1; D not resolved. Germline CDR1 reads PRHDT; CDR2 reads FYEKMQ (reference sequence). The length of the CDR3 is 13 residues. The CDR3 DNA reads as TGTGCCAGCAGCTTAGGCCAGGCGAGCTCAAGGATCTTC. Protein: CASSLGQASSRIF.

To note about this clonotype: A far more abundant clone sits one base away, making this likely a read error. The CDR3 DNA follows: TGTGCCAGCAGCTTATCACCGATCCCGGAGACCCACTTCGTACGGACCTACGAGCAGTTCTTC. Protein: CASSLSPIPETHFVRTYEQFF. The V and J genes are TRBV7-3 and TRBJ2-1; no reliable D call. The CDR3 loop spans 21 amino acids. With 2 bases removed from V and 10 bases from J, the gap between germline ends came to 36 bases. The germline V gene has CDR1 SGHTA and CDR2 FQGTGA.

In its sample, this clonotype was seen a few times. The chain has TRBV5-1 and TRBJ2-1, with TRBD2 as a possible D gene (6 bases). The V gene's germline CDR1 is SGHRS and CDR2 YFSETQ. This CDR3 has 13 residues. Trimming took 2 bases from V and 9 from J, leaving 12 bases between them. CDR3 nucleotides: TGCGCCAGCAGCTTCCTGTCGCGGGGTGAGCAGTTCTTC. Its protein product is CASSFLSRGEQFF.

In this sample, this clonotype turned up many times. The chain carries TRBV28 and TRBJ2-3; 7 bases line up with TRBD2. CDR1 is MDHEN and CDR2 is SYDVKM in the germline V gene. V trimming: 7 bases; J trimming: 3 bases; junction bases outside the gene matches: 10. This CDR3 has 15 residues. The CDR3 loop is CASKEEGRVTDTQYF. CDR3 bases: TGTGCCAGCAAGGAGGAAGGGAGGGTAACAGATACGCAGTATTTT.

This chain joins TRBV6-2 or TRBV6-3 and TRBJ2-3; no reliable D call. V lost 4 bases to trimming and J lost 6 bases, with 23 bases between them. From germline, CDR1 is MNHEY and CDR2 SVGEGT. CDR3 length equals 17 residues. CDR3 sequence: CASSFLHLSGRWDTQYF. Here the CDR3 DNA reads TGTGCCAGCAGTTTCCTACATCTCTCGGGCCGGTGGGATACGCAGTATTTT.

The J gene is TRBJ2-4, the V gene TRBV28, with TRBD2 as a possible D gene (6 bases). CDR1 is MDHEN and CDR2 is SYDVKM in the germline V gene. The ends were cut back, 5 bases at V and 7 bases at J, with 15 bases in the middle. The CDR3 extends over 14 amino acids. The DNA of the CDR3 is TGTGCCAGCAGTCCACCGGGCGGGGAGAACATTCAGTACTTC. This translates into CASSPPGGENIQYF. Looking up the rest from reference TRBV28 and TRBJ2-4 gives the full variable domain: DVKVTQSSRYLVKRTGEKVFLECVQDMDHENMFWYRQDPGLGLRLIYFSYDVKMKEKGDIPEGYSVSREKKERFSLILESASTNQTSMYLCASSPPGGENIQYFGAGTRLSVL.

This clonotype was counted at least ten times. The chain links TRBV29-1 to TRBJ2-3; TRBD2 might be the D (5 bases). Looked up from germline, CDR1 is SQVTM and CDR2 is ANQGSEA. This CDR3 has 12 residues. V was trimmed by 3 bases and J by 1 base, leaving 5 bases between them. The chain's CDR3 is CSVEEGTDTQYF. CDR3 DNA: TGCAGCGTTGAGGAGGGCACAGATACGCAGTATTTT.

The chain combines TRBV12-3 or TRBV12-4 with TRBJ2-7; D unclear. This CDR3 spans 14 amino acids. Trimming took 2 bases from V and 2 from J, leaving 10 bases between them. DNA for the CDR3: TGTGCCAGCAGTTTATACGCAGATACCTACGAGCAGTACTTC. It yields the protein CASSLYADTYEQYF.

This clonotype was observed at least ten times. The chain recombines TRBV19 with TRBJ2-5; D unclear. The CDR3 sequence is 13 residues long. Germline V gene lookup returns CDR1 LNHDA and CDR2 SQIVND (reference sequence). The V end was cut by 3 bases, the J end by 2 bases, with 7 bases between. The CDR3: CASSMNGQETQYF. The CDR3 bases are TGTGCCAGTAGTATGAATGGTCAAGAGACCCAGTACTTC.

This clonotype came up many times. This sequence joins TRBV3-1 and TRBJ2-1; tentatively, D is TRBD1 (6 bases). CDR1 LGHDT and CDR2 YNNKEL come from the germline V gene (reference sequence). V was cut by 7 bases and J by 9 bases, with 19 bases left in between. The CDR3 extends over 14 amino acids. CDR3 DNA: TGTGCCAGCACCCCCTTTAACAGGGTTGGTGAGCAGTTCTTC. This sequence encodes CASTPFNRVGEQFF.

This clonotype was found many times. CDR3 sequence reads: CASSQDPHSNQPQHF. The CDR3 DNA follows: TGTGCCAGCAGCCAAGATCCCCATAGCAATCAGCCCCAGCATTTT. This chain links TRBV4-2 with TRBJ1-5; unclear D gene. With 0 bases removed from V and 0 bases from J, the gap between germline ends came to 6 bases. Looked up from germline, CDR1 is LGHNA and CDR2 is YNFKEQ. The CDR3 is 15 amino acids.